This T cell receptor (beta chain) was sequenced for a study of cytomegalovirus exposure and HLA in healthy donors. Participants comprised healthy donors of bone marrow. Germline-derived CDR1 and CDR2 are MNHNY and SVGAGI (reference sequence). V was clipped by 5 bases and J by 7 bases, with 18 bases between them. This CDR3 is 15 amino acids long. Findings of the study overall: CMV serostatus was the sole immune exposure data available. The authors assumed roughly uniform sequencing depth across donors for presence/absence analyses. According to an earlier analysis, most TCR beta V segments yielded productive rearrangements about 90% or about 30% of the time.

Regarding this clone: Its matching antigen is unknown.

The study ran its PCR with 60 Vbeta and 13 Jbeta primers. TCRdb keeps only in-frame clones here, not all; method: immunoSEQ multiplex PCR. Altogether fewer than 150,000 clones are present, 80% being singletons, with the ten largest covering 7.5% to 10%. The TCR comes from a female donor in good health and CMV-seropositive. The rearrangement links TRBV6-6 to TRBJ1-5, with a weak D call TRBD1 (6 bases). The specimen was PBMCs. CDR3 in amino acids: CASSHPDRIGQPQHF. The CDR3 bases are TGTGCCAGCAGTCATCCAGACAGGATTGGACAGCCCCAGCATTTT.